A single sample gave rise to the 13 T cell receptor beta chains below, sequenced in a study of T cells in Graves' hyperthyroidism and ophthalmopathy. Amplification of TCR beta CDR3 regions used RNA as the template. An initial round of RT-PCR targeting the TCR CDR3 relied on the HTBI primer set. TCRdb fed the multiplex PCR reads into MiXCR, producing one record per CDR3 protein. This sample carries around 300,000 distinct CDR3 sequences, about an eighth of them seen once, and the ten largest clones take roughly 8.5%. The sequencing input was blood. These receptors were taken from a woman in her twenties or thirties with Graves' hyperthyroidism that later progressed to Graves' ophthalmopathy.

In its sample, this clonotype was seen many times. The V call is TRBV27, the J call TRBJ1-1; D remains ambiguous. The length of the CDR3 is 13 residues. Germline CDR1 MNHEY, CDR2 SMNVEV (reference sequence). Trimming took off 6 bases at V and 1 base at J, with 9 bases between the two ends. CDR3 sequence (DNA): TGTGCCAGCAGCTTCCCCGGGAACACTGAAGCTTTCTTT. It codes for CASSFPGNTEAFF.

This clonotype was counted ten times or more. The DNA of the CDR3 is TGTGCCAGCAGTTTAGCGGCGGGAGGGTTTTACGAGCAGTACTTC. Translation gives CASSLAAGGFYEQYF. This chain links TRBV28 with TRBJ2-7, with 9 bases lining up with TRBD2. Germline loops: CDR1 MDHEN, CDR2 SYDVKM. The V segment lost 2 bases and the J segment 4 bases; nucleotides outside the gene matches: 6. The CDR3 spans 15 residues.

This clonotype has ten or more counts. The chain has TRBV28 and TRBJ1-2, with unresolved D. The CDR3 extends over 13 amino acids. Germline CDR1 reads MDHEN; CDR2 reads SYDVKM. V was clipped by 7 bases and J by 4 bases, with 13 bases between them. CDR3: CASTTDGVYGYTF. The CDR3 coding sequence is TGTGCCAGCACCACGGACGGAGTCTATGGCTACACCTTC.

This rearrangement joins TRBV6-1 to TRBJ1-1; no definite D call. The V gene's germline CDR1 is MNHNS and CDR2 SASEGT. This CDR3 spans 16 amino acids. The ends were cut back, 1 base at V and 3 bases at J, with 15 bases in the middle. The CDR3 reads CASSEGQLSQDTEAFF. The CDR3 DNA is TGTGCCAGCAGTGAAGGCCAGCTCTCTCAGGACACTGAAGCTTTCTTT.

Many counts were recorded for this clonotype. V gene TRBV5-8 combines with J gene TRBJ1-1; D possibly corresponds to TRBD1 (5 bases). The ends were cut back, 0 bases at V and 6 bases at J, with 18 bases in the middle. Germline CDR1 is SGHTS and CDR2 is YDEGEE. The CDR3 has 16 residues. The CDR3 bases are TGTGCCAGCAGCTTGGCCAGTGGGCAGGGACCCCCTGAAGCTTTCTTT. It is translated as CASSLASGQGPPEAFF.

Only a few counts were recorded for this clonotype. In DNA, the CDR3 is TGTGCCAGCAGCTTGGCCAAGCAGGGGGCATTAACCGGGGAGCTGTTTTTT. It translates to CASSLAKQGALTGELFF. J is TRBJ2-2 and V is TRBV5-6, with TRBD1 matching over 8 bases. Germline V gene lookup returns CDR1 SGHDT and CDR2 YYEEEE. The CDR3 spans 17 residues. V was pared by 0 bases and J by 5 bases, with 9 bases of the junction left unmatched.

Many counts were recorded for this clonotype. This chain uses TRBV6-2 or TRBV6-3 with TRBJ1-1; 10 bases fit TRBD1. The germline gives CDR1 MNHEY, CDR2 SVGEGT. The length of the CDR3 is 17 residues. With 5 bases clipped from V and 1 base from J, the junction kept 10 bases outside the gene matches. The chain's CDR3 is CASSRGGTGASNTEAFF. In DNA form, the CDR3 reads TGTGCCAGCAGTCGAGGAGGGACAGGGGCTTCGAACACTGAAGCTTTCTTT.

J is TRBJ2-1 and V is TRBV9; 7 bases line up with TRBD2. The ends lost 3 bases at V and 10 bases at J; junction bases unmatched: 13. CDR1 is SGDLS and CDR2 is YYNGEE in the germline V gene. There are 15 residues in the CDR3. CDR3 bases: TGTGCCAGCAGCGAAGGGGCTGGCGGGAGAAGGGAGCAGTTCTTC. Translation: CASSEGAGGRREQFF. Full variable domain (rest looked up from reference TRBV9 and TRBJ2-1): DSGVTQTPKHLITATGQRVTLRCSPRSGDLSVYWYQQSLDQGLQFLIQYYNGEERAKGNILERFSAQQFPDLHSELNLSSLELGDSALYFCASSEGAGGRREQFFGPGTRLTVL.

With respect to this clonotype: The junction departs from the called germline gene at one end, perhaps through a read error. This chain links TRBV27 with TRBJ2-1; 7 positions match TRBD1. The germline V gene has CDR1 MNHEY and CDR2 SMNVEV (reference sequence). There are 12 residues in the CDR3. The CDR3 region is CVSSQTGSEQFF. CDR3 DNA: TGTGTCAGCAGCCAGACAGGGTCTGAGCAGTTCTTC.

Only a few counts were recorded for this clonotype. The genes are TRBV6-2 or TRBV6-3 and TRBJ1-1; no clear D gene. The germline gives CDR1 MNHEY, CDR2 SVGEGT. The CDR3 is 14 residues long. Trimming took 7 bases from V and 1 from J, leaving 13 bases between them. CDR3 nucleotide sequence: TGTGCCAGCAAATCGGGAGGGAAGAACACTGAAGCTTTCTTT. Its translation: CASKSGGKNTEAFF.

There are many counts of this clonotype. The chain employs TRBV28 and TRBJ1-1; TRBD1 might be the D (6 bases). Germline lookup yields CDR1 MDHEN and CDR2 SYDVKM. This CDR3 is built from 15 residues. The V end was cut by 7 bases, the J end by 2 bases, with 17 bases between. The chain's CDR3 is CASKRGGGVNTEAFF. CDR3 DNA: TGTGCCAGCAAGAGGGGAGGGGGGGTAAACACTGAAGCTTTCTTT.

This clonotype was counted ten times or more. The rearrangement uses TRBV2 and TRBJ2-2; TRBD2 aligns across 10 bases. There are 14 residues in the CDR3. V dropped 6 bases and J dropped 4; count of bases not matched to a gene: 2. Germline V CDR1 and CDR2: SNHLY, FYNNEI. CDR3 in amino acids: CASRGTSATGELFF. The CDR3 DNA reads TGTGCCAGCAGGGGGACTAGCGCCACCGGGGAGCTGTTTTTT.

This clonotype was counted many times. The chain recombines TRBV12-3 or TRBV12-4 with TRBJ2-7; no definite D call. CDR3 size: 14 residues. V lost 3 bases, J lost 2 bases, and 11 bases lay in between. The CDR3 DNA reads TGTGCCAGCAGTTTTGTAGCAGGAGCCTACGAGCAGTACTTC. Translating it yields CASSFVAGAYEQYF.